This TCR beta chain was identified during a study of T cell repertoires in cytomegalovirus infection. This clonotype occurred a few times. Its matching antigen is unknown. V was cut by 5 bases and J by 0 bases, with 13 bases left in between. Germline CDR1 is LNHNV and CDR2 is YYDKDF (reference sequence). The CDR3 covers 15 residues. TCRdb passed the reads through MiXCR, listing each CDR3 protein once. This table holds around 330,000 distinct CDR3 sequences, roughly a sixth found once. Study results and limitations: The ex vivo response was dominated by HLA-C-restricted CMV-specific TCR beta clonotypes.

The gene calls are TRBV15 and TRBJ1-1, with D hard to call. The sample taken for sequencing was PBMCs. This receptor was obtained from a human donor in good health (CMV status not recorded). Some clones in this sample may be carry-over from other donors' samples. The CDR3 is CATSSGEGLNTEAFF. The CDR3 nucleotides read TGTGCCACCAGCTCGGGAGAAGGATTGAACACTGAAGCTTTCTTT.